The next 20 T cell receptor beta chains were all read from a single sample in a study of regulatory T cells in long-lasting Graves disease. Stated time point: newly diagnosed GD, antithyroid drugs for less than 3 months. RNA isolated from PBMCs was used to make the TCR library. Construction of the TCR beta libraries employed iRepertoire HTBI primers in conjunction with Arm-PCR of CDR3 regions. From the multiplex PCR reads, TCRdb called clonotypes with MiXCR, one entry per CDR3 protein. The sample yields about 350,000 distinct CDR3 sequences, roughly 15% seen once. The same sample was also studied in work on T cells in Graves' hyperthyroidism and ophthalmopathy.

This sample comprised peripheral blood mononuclear cells (PBMCs), obtained at new diagnosis, from a patient treated with antithyroid drugs. These receptors originate from a woman in her late teens or twenties with Graves disease.

This clonotype was counted between two and nine times. CDR3 nucleotide sequence: TGTGCCAGCAGTTTATTTTTGGGACAGGGTTACGAGCAGTACTTC. Translated: CASSLFLGQGYEQYF. The chain combines TRBV27 with TRBJ2-7, with 9 nucleotides matching TRBD1. Trimming cost V 1 base and J 4 bases; bases outside gene matches: 5. This CDR3 is built from 15 residues. Germline loops: CDR1 MNHEY, CDR2 SMNVEV (reference sequence).

The chain couples TRBV2 to TRBJ2-5, with 12 bases that match TRBD2. The CDR3 has 15 residues. CDR1 and CDR2 from the germline V gene are SNHLY and FYNNEI. The trim removed 5 bases at V and 3 bases at J, leaving 4 bases unmatched. The CDR3 is CASSSSGGAKETQYF. The DNA of the CDR3 is TGTGCCAGCAGTTCTAGCGGGGGGGCCAAAGAGACCCAGTACTTC.

This clonotype was seen at least ten times. The chain is built from TRBV12-3 or TRBV12-4 and TRBJ1-2; 8 bases align to TRBD1. Germline trimming cut 7 bases from V and 7 bases from J; bases unmatched to any gene: 5. The CDR3 is 12 residues long. The CDR3 bases are TGTGCCAGCACCCCAGGGGGCTCTGGCTACACCTTC. This translates into CASTPGGSGYTF.

This clonotype showed up many times. The chain joins TRBV7-2 to TRBJ1-1; D is undetermined. CDR1 and CDR2 (germline): SGHTA, FQGNSA. V shed 1 base and J shed 2 bases, with 17 bases lying between them. The CDR3 length is 17 residues. This CDR3 is CASSLELRTYLNTEAFF. The DNA for the CDR3 is TGTGCCAGCAGCTTAGAGCTGCGGACGTACTTAAACACTGAAGCTTTCTTT.

Comment on this clonotype: The junction and the germline gene differ at one end; a read error may be behind it. The chain links TRBV5-4 to TRBJ1-1, with TRBD1 as a possible D gene (5 bases). The CDR3 consists of 16 residues. The V gene's germline CDR1 is SGHNT and CDR2 YYREEE (reference sequence). The CDR3 here is CASNLGGSGLNTGAFF. CDR3 sequence (DNA): TGTGCCAGCAACCTGGGGGGTTCTGGATTGAACACTGGAGCTTTCTTT.

This clonotype was seen ten or more times. The V call is TRBV6-5, the J call TRBJ1-1; D gene uncertain. The CDR3 is made up of 15 amino acids. Trimming shortened V by 0 bases and J by 1 base, and 9 bases separated the two germline ends. CDR1 is MNHEY, CDR2 SVGAGI, per germline. CDR3 DNA sequence: TGTGCCAGCAGTTACTCGAGAGGGAAGAACACTGAAGCTTTCTTT. Amino acids: CASSYSRGKNTEAFF.

This clonotype was detected a few times. CDR3 residues: CASSPSGADTQYF. In nucleotides, the CDR3 is TGCGCCAGCAGCCCCTCGGGGGCAGATACGCAGTATTTT. The chain employs TRBV5-1 and TRBJ2-3; a weak D match, TRBD2 (6 bases). CDR3 length equals 13 residues. V was clipped by 4 bases and J by 4 bases, with 10 bases between them. The germline V gene encodes CDR1 SGHRS and CDR2 YFSETQ. Supplemented by reference TRBV5-1 and TRBJ2-3, the full variable domain reads KAGVTQTPRYLIKTRGQQVTLSCSPISGHRSVSWYQQTPGQGLQFLFEYFSETQRNKGNFPGRFSGRQFSNSRSEMNVSTLELGDSALYLCASSPSGADTQYFGPGTRLTVL.

This clonotype was detected ten times or more. The genes are TRBV12-3 or TRBV12-4 and TRBJ2-1; TRBD2 matches at 13 bases. This CDR3 comprises 18 residues. Trimming took 5 bases from V and 2 from J; bases not matched to a gene: 9. Here the CDR3 reads CASSPGTSGNQPYNEQFF. CDR3 nucleotides: TGTGCCAGCAGTCCTGGGACTAGCGGGAACCAACCCTACAATGAGCAGTTCTTC.

This clonotype has ten or more counts. This chain uses TRBV7-9 with TRBJ2-1, with D tentatively TRBD1 (6 bases). The ends were cut back, 5 bases at V and 8 bases at J, with 22 bases in the middle. This CDR3 contains 16 residues. CDR1 and CDR2 from the germline V gene are SEHNR and FQNEAQ (reference sequence). CDR3 sequence: CASSPRQALPVDEQFF. As DNA, the CDR3 is TGTGCCAGCAGCCCGCGACAGGCCCTTCCTGTGGATGAGCAGTTCTTC.

This clonotype was detected many times. V usage is TRBV28 and J usage is TRBJ1-6, with a weak D call TRBD1 (5 bases). V lost 7 bases and J lost 10, with 17 bases in between. Germline-derived CDR1 and CDR2 are MDHEN and SYDVKM. CDR3 size: 14 residues. CDR3 sequence reads: CASTQPPEGSPLHF. The CDR3 region has the DNA TGTGCCAGCACCCAGCCACCGGAGGGGTCACCCCTCCACTTT.

This clonotype was detected only a few times. CDR3 bases: TGCAGTGCTACAGGGGGGTGGGATAGCTACGAGCAGTACTTC. This translates into CSATGGWDSYEQYF. This chain joins TRBV20-1 and TRBJ2-7; D is possibly TRBD1 (7 bases). This CDR3 is built from 14 residues. Germline assignment: CDR1 DFQATT and CDR2 SNEGSKA (reference sequence). With 4 bases removed from V and 3 bases from J, the gap between germline ends came to 16 bases.

The gene calls are TRBV11-2 and TRBJ1-3; no reliable D call. The CDR3 totals 15 residues. Trimming pared 1 base from V and 0 bases from J, leaving 7 bases between. Germline-derived CDR1 and CDR2 are SGHAT and FQNNGV. CDR3 DNA sequence: TGTGCCAGCAGCTTAGCGGCTCTCTCTGGAAACACCATATATTTT. It is translated as CASSLAALSGNTIYF. The whole variable domain, remainder taken from reference TRBV11-2 and TRBJ1-3, is EAGVAQSPRYKIIEKRQSVAFWCNPISGHATLYWYQQILGQGPKLLIQFQNNGVVDDSQLPKDRFSAERLKGVDSTLKIQPAKLEDSAVYLCASSLAALSGNTIYFGEGSWLTVV.

This clonotype has at least ten counts. The chain links TRBV3-1 to TRBJ2-7; 8 bases are shared with TRBD2. The germline CDR1 and CDR2 sequences are LGHDT and YNNKEL (reference sequence). V shed 1 base, J shed 3 bases, and the junction held 11 bases outside the gene matches. CDR3 length: 17 residues. The CDR3 sequence is CASSQVAQAGAFYEQYF. The CDR3 coding sequence is TGTGCCAGCAGCCAAGTGGCTCAAGCGGGAGCATTCTACGAGCAGTACTTC.

Only a few counts were recorded for this clonotype. The chain combines TRBV3-1 with TRBJ2-1; no clear D gene. The CDR3 length is 14 residues. Looked up from germline, CDR1 is LGHDT and CDR2 is YNNKEL (reference sequence). V lost 4 bases to trimming and J lost 1 base, with 8 bases between them. The CDR3 here is CASSPRGSYNEQFF. In nucleotides, the CDR3 is TGTGCCAGCAGCCCCCGTGGATCCTACAATGAGCAGTTCTTC.

Concerning this clonotype: A much bigger clone sits one base away, suggesting this may be a read error. This chain joins TRBV4-1 and TRBJ2-7, with D uncertain. The CDR3 spans 16 residues. Looked up from germline, CDR1 is MGHRA and CDR2 is YSYEKL. The V and J ends lost 0 bases and 5 bases respectively, with 17 bases between them. CDR3 amino acids: CASSQDGATLTNEQYF. In nucleotides, the CDR3 is TGCGCCAGCAGCCAAGATGGAGCGACCCTTACCAACGAGCAGTACTTC.

This clonotype was counted ten times or more. The genes are TRBV30 and TRBJ2-7; perhaps D is TRBD1 or TRBD2 (6 bases each). V dropped 0 bases and J dropped 6 bases, with 12 bases sitting between them. The CDR3 loop spans 13 amino acids. Germline V gives CDR1 GTSNPN, CDR2 SVGIG (reference sequence). CDR3 sequence: CAWSVRWGAEQYF. The CDR3 DNA sequence: TGTGCCTGGAGTGTTCGATGGGGGGCCGAGCAGTACTTC. The variable domain in full, with the rest retrieved from reference TRBV30 and TRBJ2-7, is SQTIHQWPATLVQPVGSPLSLECTVEGTSNPNLYWYRQAAGRGLQLLFYSVGIGQISSEVPQNLSASRPQDRQFILSSKKLLLSDSGFYLCAWSVRWGAEQYFGPGTRLTVT.

This clonotype was seen many times. The chain employs TRBV27 and TRBJ2-1, with D maybe TRBD2 (6 bases). V lost 6 bases and J lost 4, with 10 bases in between. CDR1 and CDR2 (germline): MNHEY, SMNVEV (reference sequence). The CDR3 is 13 residues long. In nucleotides, the CDR3 is TGTGCCAGCAGGGCTAGCGAATACAATGAGCAGTTCTTC. It codes for CASRASEYNEQFF.

There are many counts of this clonotype. V is TRBV6-1 and J is TRBJ1-1; 8 nucleotides align to TRBD1. The CDR3 is 14 residues long. V shed 6 bases and J 7 bases; nucleotides not matched to a gene: 10. From germline, CDR1 is MNHNS and CDR2 SASEGT. The CDR3 sequence is CASRTDRASDEAFF. The CDR3 nucleotides are TGTGCCAGCAGGACGGACAGGGCTTCTGATGAAGCTTTCTTT.

CDR3 in DNA: TGTGCCAGTAGTACAACTAGCGGGGGGGTACAAGATACGCAGTATTTT. Its protein is CASSTTSGGVQDTQYF. The rearrangement uses TRBV19 and TRBJ2-3; 13 bases agree with TRBD2. In germline, CDR1 is LNHDA, CDR2 SQIVND (reference sequence). The CDR3 has 16 amino acids. V was pared by 4 bases and J by 5 bases, with 6 bases of the junction left unmatched.

This clonotype was seen many times. The chain has TRBV12-3 or TRBV12-4 and TRBJ2-1, with TRBD2 identical over 11 bases. The V gene end was trimmed by 6 bases and the J gene end by 5 bases; junction bases not matched to a gene: 6. CDR3 length: 15 residues. The CDR3 is CASRELAGVHNEQFF. Here the CDR3 DNA reads TGTGCCAGCAGAGAACTAGCGGGAGTTCACAATGAGCAGTTCTTC.